Below are 8 T cell receptor beta chains sequenced from a single sample in a study of blood T cell repertoires in COVID-19. The table came from immunoSEQ multiplex PCR; TCRdb's copy has only in-frame clones and leaves some out. The sample holds around 700,000 clones; 85% to 90% are singletons and the top ten take approximately 0.25%. The source material was peripheral blood. The receptors derive from a woman in her late teens or twenties with acute or convalescent COVID-19.

Turning to this clone: Different DNA sequences within this sample yield the same CDR3. V usage is TRBV7-2 and J usage is TRBJ2-3; a possible D gene is TRBD2 (5 bases). The CDR3 covers 16 residues. The V and J ends lost 1 base and 0 bases respectively, with 11 bases between them. Germline V gene data show CDR1 as SGHTA and CDR2 as FQGNSA. CDR3: CASSLVGGSSTDTQYF. The CDR3 DNA sequence: TGTGCCAGCAGCTTAGTTGGCGGGTCTAGCACAGATACGCAGTATTTT.

The chain employs TRBV4-2 and TRBJ2-1; a weak D match, TRBD2 (5 bases). The CDR3 length is 13 residues. Germline loops: CDR1 LGHNA, CDR2 YNFKEQ. V lost 4 bases and J 4 bases, leaving 8 bases between the germline ends. The CDR3 reads CASSRSGYNEQFF. For the CDR3, the DNA is TGTGCCAGCAGCCGGTCGGGATACAATGAGCAGTTCTTC.

The chain links TRBV24-1 to TRBJ1-5; tentative D call: TRBD1 (5 bases). Germline CDR1 KGHDR, CDR2 SFDVKD. V was cut by 4 bases and J by 7 bases, with 19 bases left in between. The CDR3 is 16 residues long. In DNA, the CDR3 is TGTGCCACCAGTGAGACCCGTCCCGGGAGGGGCCAGCCCCAGCATTTT. Residues: CATSETRPGRGQPQHF.

The chain has TRBV7-2 and TRBJ2-2, with TRBD2 as a possible D gene (6 bases). The length of the CDR3 is 16 residues. Trimming took off 5 bases at V and 3 bases at J, with 16 bases between the two ends. Germline V gene data show CDR1 as SGHTA and CDR2 as FQGNSA. CDR3 in amino acids: CASSNQPGGDTGELFF. For the CDR3, the DNA is TGTGCCAGCAGCAACCAGCCCGGAGGGGACACCGGGGAGCTGTTTTTT. Full variable domain (remainder filled in from reference TRBV7-2 and TRBJ2-2): GAGVSQSPSNKVTEKGKDVELRCDPISGHTALYWYRQSLGQGLEFLIYFQGNSAPDKSGLPSDRFSAERTGGSVSTLTIQRTQQEDSAVYLCASSNQPGGDTGELFFGEGSRLTVL.

V gene TRBV6-4 combines with J gene TRBJ2-1; 8 bases agree with TRBD1. CDR1 is MRHNA, CDR2 SNTAGT, per germline. After removal of 10 bases from V and 7 bases from J, the junction contained 12 bases not matched to a gene. The CDR3 has 14 residues. The CDR3 DNA sequence: TGTGCCACCACAGATGACAGGGGTGGGAATGAGCAGTTCTTC. Protein: CATTDDRGGNEQFF.

The chain is built from TRBV2 and TRBJ2-7; 11 nucleotides match TRBD2. With the DNA end fitting TRBJ2-1 better, the J assignment may be wrong. This CDR3 has 14 residues. CDR1 and CDR2 from the germline V gene are SNHLY and FYNNEI. The CDR3 DNA sequence: TGTGCCAGCAATTTAGCGGGGGGGTACAATGAGCAGTTCTTC. It yields the protein CASNLAGGYNEQFF.

V usage is TRBV6-6 and J usage is TRBJ1-1; D is unresolved. V was cut by 6 bases and J by 6 bases, with 17 bases left in between. This CDR3 is 14 amino acids long. Per the germline V gene, CDR1 is MNHNY and CDR2 is SVGAGI (reference sequence). Here the CDR3 DNA reads TGTGCCAGCAGCCCGCACGGGGATGGGCCTGAAGCTTTCTTT. Its protein is CASSPHGDGPEAFF.

The J gene is TRBJ2-3, the V gene TRBV9; D might be TRBD2 (5 bases). This CDR3 has 16 residues. V lost 0 bases and J 4 bases, leaving 15 bases between the germline ends. Germline V gene data show CDR1 as SGDLS and CDR2 as YYNGEE. CDR3: CASSVGLLAEADTQYF. The CDR3 region has the DNA TGTGCCAGCAGCGTAGGGCTTCTAGCAGAAGCAGATACGCAGTATTTT.